The present T cell receptor (beta chain) was sequenced within a study of T cell repertoires in cytomegalovirus infection. Study as a whole: Use of recently identified HLA-C-restricted and well-studied HLA-B-restricted CMV epitopes was part of the study. Indications of both CMV infection and matching HLA type were provided by public TCR beta signatures. Whole-study results and caveats: Summed frequency of shared TCR beta families picked out CMV carriers who also had the relevant HLA. Dominating the ex vivo response were HLA-C-restricted CMV-specific TCR beta clonotypes.

TCRdb used MiXCR to reprocess the reads, holding one entry per CDR3 protein. The table includes about 330,000 distinct CDR3 sequences, roughly 34% detected once. The sample holds a few counts of this clonotype. Its target is unknown. In germline, CDR1 is KGHDR, CDR2 SFDVKD. V lost 5 bases, J lost 6 bases, and 11 bases stayed unmatched. The CDR3 contains 16 residues. This TCR was recovered from a human donor in good health (CMV status not recorded). Some clones in this sample may be carry-over from other donors' samples. This chain joins TRBV24-1 and TRBJ1-1, with 10 bases that match TRBD1. Specimen: cultured PBMCs, collected from culture after CMV antigen stimulation. The CDR3, as DNA: TGTGCCACCAGTGGTTCCCAGGGACAGGGGAAGTCTGAAGCTTTCTTT. It codes for CATSGSQGQGKSEAFF.